The clone carrying this T cell receptor beta chain has more than one count but fewer than ten. Primers used in a second PCR of roughly 7 to 12 cycles were a sample-barcoded 5' primer and a J-beta primer mix. Every sample gave at least 2.5 million paired-end reads containing CDR3. TCRdb ran MiXCR on the 5' RACE reads and lists one entry per CDR3 protein. In the table there are roughly 930,000 distinct CDR3 sequences, 45% to 50% of which are singletons. CDR1 and CDR2 from the germline V gene are LGHDT and YNNKEL (reference sequence). V lost 4 bases to trimming and J lost 2 bases, with 14 bases between them. The CDR3 spans 15 residues. The sample originates from a study of blood T cells in healthy people across ages. Study summary: Capturing about one barcoded beta molecule per two T cells was achieved by template switching.

This sequence joins TRBV3-1 and TRBJ1-2, with a possible D match to TRBD1 (5 bases). The TCR comes from a man aged 30-40 years in good health. Input material: blood. This CDR3 is CASSLRGANNYGYTF. The DNA for the CDR3 is TGTGCCAGCAGCCTACGGGGCGCGAACAACTATGGCTACACCTTC.